The rows below give T cell receptor beta chains drawn from one sample of a study of T-cell memory formation after mild COVID-19. TCRdb re-called the 5' RACE reads with MiXCR, one entry per CDR3 protein. The data show fewer than 200,000 distinct CDR3 sequences, around 21% seen once. Sequences were obtained from PBMCs or a T cell subset sorted from them (not recorded which). The receptors were sampled from an adult woman who had mild COVID-19 (a few samples of this study predate the infection). Cell type and time point are not known. Each CDR3 is given without its conserved first and last residue. The order of the fields is V gene, D gene, J gene, CDR3 protein. The D gene is left open where the match is weak.

V gene: TRBV5-1; D gene: -; J gene: TRBJ2-7; CDR3 protein: ASSPWTSYEQY
V gene: TRBV12-3/TRBV12-4; D gene: TRBD1; J gene: TRBJ1-1; CDR3 protein: ASSSPTTDRLNTEAF
V gene: TRBV18; D gene: -; J gene: TRBJ2-7; CDR3 protein: ASSPGETYEQY
V gene: TRBV6-1; D gene: -; J gene: TRBJ2-7; CDR3 protein: ASSTPDRSYEQY
V gene: TRBV14; D gene: TRBD1; J gene: TRBJ2-1; CDR3 protein: ASSLMTGFNEQF
V gene: TRBV7-9; D gene: -; J gene: TRBJ2-1; CDR3 protein: ASSSFSHEQF
V gene: TRBV30; D gene: -; J gene: TRBJ1-2; CDR3 protein: AWSWGGDYGYT
V gene: TRBV5-1; D gene: -; J gene: TRBJ2-5; CDR3 protein: ASSVWTEYQETQY
V gene: TRBV2; D gene: TRBD1; J gene: TRBJ1-6; CDR3 protein: ASSERGTGRESPLH
V gene: TRBV7-2; D gene: TRBD1; J gene: TRBJ2-1; CDR3 protein: ASSRGPPRGEQF
V gene: TRBV15; D gene: -; J gene: TRBJ2-7; CDR3 protein: ATSRDRAGIYEQY
V gene: TRBV12-3/TRBV12-4; D gene: -; J gene: TRBJ2-3; CDR3 protein: ASSLSGTDTQY
V gene: TRBV4-1; D gene: -; J gene: TRBJ1-2; CDR3 protein: ASSQSVDYGYT
V gene: TRBV5-6; D gene: TRBD1; J gene: TRBJ1-2; CDR3 protein: ASSLSGTGIRGYT
V gene: TRBV3-1; D gene: -; J gene: TRBJ2-3; CDR3 protein: ASSQGLVGPDTQY
V gene: TRBV6-5; D gene: -; J gene: TRBJ2-5; CDR3 protein: ASKGGETQY
V gene: TRBV24-1; D gene: -; J gene: TRBJ2-5; CDR3 protein: ATSETTFQETQY
V gene: TRBV20-1; D gene: -; J gene: TRBJ2-1; CDR3 protein: SARLGGNNEQF
V gene: TRBV4-1; D gene: -; J gene: TRBJ1-1; CDR3 protein: ASSQDPGENTEAF
V gene: TRBV7-9; D gene: -; J gene: TRBJ1-3; CDR3 protein: ASSQLGTASGNTIY
V gene: TRBV29-1; D gene: TRBD2; J gene: TRBJ2-1; CDR3 protein: SVEGHETSLNEQF
V gene: TRBV12-3/TRBV12-4; D gene: -; J gene: TRBJ2-3; CDR3 protein: ASGPQARTDTQY
V gene: TRBV5-1; D gene: TRBD1; J gene: TRBJ2-7; CDR3 protein: ASSLAGTAFYEQY
V gene: TRBV9; D gene: TRBD2; J gene: TRBJ2-2; CDR3 protein: ASSVFSGANTGELF
V gene: TRBV7-2; D gene: TRBD2; J gene: TRBJ2-1; CDR3 protein: ASSLAMSGGEQF
V gene: TRBV25-1; D gene: -; J gene: TRBJ2-1; CDR3 protein: ASSEAISYNEQF
V gene: TRBV6-2/TRBV6-3; D gene: TRBD1; J gene: TRBJ2-7; CDR3 protein: ASSYSGTAYEQY
V gene: TRBV27; D gene: -; J gene: TRBJ2-7; CDR3 protein: ASSFARGLYEQY
V gene: TRBV7-2; D gene: TRBD1; J gene: TRBJ2-5; CDR3 protein: ASSTQSRGPGETQY
V gene: TRBV4-1; D gene: -; J gene: TRBJ1-2; CDR3 protein: ASSQGWPSTYGYT
V gene: TRBV13; D gene: TRBD1; J gene: TRBJ2-1; CDR3 protein: ASSSRDSSLNEQF